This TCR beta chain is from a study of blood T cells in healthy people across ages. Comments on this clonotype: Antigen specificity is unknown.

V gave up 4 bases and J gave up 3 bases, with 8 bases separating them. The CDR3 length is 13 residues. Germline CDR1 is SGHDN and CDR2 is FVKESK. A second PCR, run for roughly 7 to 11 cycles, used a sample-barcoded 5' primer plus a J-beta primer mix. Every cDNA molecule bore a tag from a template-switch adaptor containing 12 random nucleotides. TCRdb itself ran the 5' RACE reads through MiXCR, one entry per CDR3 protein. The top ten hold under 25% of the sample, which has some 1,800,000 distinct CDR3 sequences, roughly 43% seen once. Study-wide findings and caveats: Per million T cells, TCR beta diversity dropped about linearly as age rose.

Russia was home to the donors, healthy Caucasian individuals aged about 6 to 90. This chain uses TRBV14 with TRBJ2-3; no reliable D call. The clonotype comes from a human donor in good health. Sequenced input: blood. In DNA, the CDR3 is TGTGCCAGCAGCCGGCCGTGGACAGATACGCAGTATTTT. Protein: CASSRPWTDTQYF.